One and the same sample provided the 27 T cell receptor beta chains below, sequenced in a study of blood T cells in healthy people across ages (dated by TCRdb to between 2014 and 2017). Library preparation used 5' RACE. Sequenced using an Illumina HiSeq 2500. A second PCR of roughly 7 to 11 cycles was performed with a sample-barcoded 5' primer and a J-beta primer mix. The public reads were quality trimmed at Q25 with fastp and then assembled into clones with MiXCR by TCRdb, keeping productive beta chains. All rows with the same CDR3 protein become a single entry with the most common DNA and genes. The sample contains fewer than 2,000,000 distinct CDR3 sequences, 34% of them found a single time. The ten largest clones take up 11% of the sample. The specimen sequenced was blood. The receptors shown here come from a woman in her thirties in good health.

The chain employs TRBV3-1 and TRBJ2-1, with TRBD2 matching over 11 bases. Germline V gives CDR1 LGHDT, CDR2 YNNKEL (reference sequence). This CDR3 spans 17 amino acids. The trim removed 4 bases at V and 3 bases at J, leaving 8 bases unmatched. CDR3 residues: CASSPTSGRGVYNEQFF. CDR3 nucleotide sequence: TGTGCCAGCAGCCCCACTAGCGGGAGAGGGGTCTACAATGAGCAGTTCTTC.

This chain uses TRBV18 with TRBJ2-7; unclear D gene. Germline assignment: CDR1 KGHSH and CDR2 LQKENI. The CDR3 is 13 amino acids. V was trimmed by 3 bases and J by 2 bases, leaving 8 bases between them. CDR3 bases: TGTGCCAGCTCACCCCAAGAGCCCTACGAGCAGTACTTC. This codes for CASSPQEPYEQYF.

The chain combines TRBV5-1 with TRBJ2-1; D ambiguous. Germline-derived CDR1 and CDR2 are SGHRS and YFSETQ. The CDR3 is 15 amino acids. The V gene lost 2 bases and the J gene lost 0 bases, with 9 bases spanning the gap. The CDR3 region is CASSFRKSSYNEQFF. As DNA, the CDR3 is TGCGCCAGCAGCTTCAGGAAGAGCTCCTACAATGAGCAGTTCTTC.

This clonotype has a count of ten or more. CDR3 bases: TGTGCCAGCAGCTTGCCACCCTACGAGCAGTACTTC. Residues: CASSLPPYEQYF. The chain employs TRBV7-2 and TRBJ2-7; D not certain. The CDR3 contains 12 residues. CDR1 SGHTA and CDR2 FQGNSA come from the germline V gene. V dropped 3 bases and J dropped 2 bases, with 5 bases sitting between them.

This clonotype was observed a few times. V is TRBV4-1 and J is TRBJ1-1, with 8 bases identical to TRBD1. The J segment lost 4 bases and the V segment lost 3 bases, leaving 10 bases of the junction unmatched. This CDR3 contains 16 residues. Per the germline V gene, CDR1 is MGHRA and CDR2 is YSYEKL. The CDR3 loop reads CASSQAGQGGGTEAFF. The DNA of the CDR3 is TGCGCCAGCAGCCAGGCAGGACAGGGAGGTGGCACTGAAGCTTTCTTT.

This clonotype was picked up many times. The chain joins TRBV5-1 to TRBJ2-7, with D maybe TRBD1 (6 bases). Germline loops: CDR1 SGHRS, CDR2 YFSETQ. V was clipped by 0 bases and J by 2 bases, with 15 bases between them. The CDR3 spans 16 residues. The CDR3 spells CASSLGLAGEAYEQYF. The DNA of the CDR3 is TGCGCCAGCAGCTTGGGACTGGCAGGGGAAGCCTACGAGCAGTACTTC. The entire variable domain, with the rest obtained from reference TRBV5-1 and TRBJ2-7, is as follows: KAGVTQTPRYLIKTRGQQVTLSCSPISGHRSVSWYQQTPGQGLQFLFEYFSETQRNKGNFPGRFSGRQFSNSRSEMNVSTLELGDSALYLCASSLGLAGEAYEQYFGPGTRLTVT.

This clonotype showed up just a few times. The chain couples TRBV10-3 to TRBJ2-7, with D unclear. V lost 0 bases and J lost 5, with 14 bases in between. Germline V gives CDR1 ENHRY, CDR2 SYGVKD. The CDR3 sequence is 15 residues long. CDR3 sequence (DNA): TGTGCCATCAGTGAGTCGGGGAACCAATTCGACGAGCAGTACTTC. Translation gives CAISESGNQFDEQYF.

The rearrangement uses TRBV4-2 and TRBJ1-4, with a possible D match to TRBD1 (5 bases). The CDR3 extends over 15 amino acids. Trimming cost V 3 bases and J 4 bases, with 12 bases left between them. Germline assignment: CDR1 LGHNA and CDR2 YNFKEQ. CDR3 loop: CASSQGGPFNEKLFF. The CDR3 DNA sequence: TGTGCCAGCAGCCAGGGGGGACCCTTTAATGAAAAACTGTTTTTT.

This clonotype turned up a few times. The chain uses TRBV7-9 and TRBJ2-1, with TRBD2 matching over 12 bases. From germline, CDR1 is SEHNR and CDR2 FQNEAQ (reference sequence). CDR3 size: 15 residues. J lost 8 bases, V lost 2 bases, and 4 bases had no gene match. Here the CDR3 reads CASSLLAGGPDEQFF. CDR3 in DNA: TGTGCCAGCAGCTTACTAGCGGGAGGGCCTGATGAGCAGTTCTTC.

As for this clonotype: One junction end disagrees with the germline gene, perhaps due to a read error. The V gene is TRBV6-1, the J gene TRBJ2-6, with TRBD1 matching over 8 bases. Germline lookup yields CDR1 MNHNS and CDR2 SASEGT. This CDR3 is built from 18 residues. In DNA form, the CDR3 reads TGTGCCAGCAGTGGGGGGACAGGAGCGAACTCTGGGGCCAACGTCCAGACTTTC. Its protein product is CASSGGTGANSGANVQTF.

In DNA form, the CDR3 reads TGTGCCAGCAGTAGTGCAGGGGCGTCCTACGAGCAGTACGTC. Residues: CASSSAGASYEQYV. This chain links TRBV27 with TRBJ2-7, with D perhaps matching TRBD1 (6 bases). Germline CDR1 reads MNHEY; CDR2 reads SMNVEV (reference sequence). This CDR3 spans 14 amino acids. V shed 5 bases and J shed 1 base, with 12 bases lying between them.

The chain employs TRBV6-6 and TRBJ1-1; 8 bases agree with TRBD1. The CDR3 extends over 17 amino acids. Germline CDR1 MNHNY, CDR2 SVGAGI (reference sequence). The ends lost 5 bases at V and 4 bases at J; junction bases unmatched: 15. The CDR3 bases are TGTGCCAGCAGTCCTAGGACAGGGCTGGTGCGACGCACTGAAGCTTTCTTT. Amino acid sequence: CASSPRTGLVRRTEAFF.

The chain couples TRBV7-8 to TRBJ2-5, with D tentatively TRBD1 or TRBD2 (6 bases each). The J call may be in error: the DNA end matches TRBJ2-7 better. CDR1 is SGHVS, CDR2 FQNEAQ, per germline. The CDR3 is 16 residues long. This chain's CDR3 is CASSLGGGSGFYEQYF. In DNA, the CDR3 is TGTGCCAGCAGCTTAGGAGGGGGTAGCGGCTTTTACGAGCAGTACTTC.

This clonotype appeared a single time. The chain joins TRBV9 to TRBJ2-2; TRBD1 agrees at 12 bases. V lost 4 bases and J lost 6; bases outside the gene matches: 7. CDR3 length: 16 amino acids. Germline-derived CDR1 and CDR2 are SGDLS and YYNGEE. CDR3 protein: CASSPPGQGAAGELFF. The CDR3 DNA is TGTGCCAGCAGCCCCCCGGGACAGGGGGCGGCCGGGGAGCTGTTTTTT.

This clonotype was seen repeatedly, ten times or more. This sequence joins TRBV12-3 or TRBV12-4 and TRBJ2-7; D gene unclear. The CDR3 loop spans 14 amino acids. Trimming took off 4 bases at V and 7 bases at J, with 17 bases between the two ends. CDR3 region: CASSSDWGYMEQYF. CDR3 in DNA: TGTGCCAGCAGTTCCGACTGGGGATATATGGAGCAGTACTTC.

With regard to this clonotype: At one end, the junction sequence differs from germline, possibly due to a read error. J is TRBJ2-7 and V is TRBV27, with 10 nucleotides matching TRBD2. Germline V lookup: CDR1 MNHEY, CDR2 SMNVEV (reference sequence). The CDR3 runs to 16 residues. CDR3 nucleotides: TGTGCCCGCAGTTTAGCTGGGACTAGCGTCTCCTACGAGCAGTACTTC. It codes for CARSLAGTSVSYEQYF.

This CDR3 is CASSTQRGPNSPLHF. The CDR3 DNA reads TGCGCCAGCAGCACGCAAAGGGGACCTAATTCACCCCTCCACTTT. The chain carries TRBV5-1 and TRBJ1-6, with a weak D call TRBD1 (5 bases). The CDR3 is 15 amino acids. CDR1 is SGHRS and CDR2 is YFSETQ in the germline V gene. V gave up 4 bases and J gave up 6 bases, with 14 bases separating them.

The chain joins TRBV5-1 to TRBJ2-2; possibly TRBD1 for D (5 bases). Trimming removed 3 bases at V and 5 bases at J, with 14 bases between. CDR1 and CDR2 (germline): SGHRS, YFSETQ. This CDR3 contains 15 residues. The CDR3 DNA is TGCGCCAGCAGCTCGGACACTTACTTGACCGGGGAGCTGTTTTTT. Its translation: CASSSDTYLTGELFF.

This CDR3 is CSARVQRGIHEQYF. The CDR3 coding sequence is TGCAGTGCTAGAGTACAACGGGGTATCCACGAGCAGTACTTC. The chain joins TRBV20-1 to TRBJ2-7; tentative D call: TRBD2 (5 bases). V dropped 1 base and J dropped 5 bases, with 15 bases sitting between them. CDR1 DFQATT and CDR2 SNEGSKA come from the germline V gene (reference sequence). This CDR3 is built from 14 residues.

CDR3 DNA: TGTGCCAGCAGCAAATGCTGCACTCGGCGTGTGTACGAGCAGTACTTC. Its translation is CASSKCCTRRVYEQYF. V and J are TRBV21-1 and TRBJ2-7. TRBV21-1 is annotated as a pseudogene. CDR3 size: 16 residues.

The CDR3 DNA reads TGCGCCAGCAGCCGCTACAGGGGAGCAGATACGCAGTATTTT. This translates into CASSRYRGADTQYF. This rearrangement joins TRBV5-1 to TRBJ2-3; 7 bases agree with TRBD1. Losses at the gene ends were 4 bases for V and 4 bases for J; bases not matched to a gene: 6. CDR1 is SGHRS and CDR2 is YFSETQ in the germline V gene. CDR3 size: 14 residues.

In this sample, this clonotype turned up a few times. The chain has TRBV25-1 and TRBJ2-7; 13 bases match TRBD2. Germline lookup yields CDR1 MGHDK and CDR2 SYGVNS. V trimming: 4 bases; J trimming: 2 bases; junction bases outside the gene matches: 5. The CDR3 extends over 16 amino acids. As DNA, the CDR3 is TGTGCCAGCAGTGGTATAACTAGCGGGGGGGCCTACGAGCAGTACTTC. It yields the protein CASSGITSGGAYEQYF.

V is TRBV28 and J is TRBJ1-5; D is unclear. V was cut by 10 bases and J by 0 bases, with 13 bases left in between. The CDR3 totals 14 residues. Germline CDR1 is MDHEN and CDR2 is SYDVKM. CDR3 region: CATSEQYSNQPQHF. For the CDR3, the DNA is TGTGCCACCTCCGAACAATATAGCAATCAGCCCCAGCATTTT.

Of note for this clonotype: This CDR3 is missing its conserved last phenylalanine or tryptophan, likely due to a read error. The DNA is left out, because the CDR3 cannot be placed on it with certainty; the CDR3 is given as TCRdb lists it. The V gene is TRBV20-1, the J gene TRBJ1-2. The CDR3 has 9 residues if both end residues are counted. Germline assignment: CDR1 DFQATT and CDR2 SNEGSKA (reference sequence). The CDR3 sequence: CSPQVGYTC.

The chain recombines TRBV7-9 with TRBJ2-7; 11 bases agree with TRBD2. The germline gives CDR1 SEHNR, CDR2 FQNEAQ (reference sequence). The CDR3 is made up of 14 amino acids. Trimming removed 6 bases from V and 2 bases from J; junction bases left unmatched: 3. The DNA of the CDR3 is TGTGCCAGCAGGTTTAGCGGGGGGGCCTACGAGCAGTACTTC. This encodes CASRFSGGAYEQYF. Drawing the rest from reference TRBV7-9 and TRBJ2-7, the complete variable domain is DTGVSQNPRHKITKRGQNVTFRCDPISEHNRLYWYRQTLGQGPEFLTYFQNEAQLEKSRLLSDRFSAERPKGSFSTLEIQRTEQGDSAMYLCASRFSGGAYEQYFGPGTRLTVT.

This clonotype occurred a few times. CDR3 coding DNA: TGCAGTGCTACAAACCACGCGAACACCGGGGAGCTGTTTTTT. It encodes CSATNHANTGELFF. The chain is built from TRBV20-1 and TRBJ2-2, with D uncertain. The V end was cut by 4 bases, the J end by 0 bases, with 9 bases between. Germline-derived CDR1 and CDR2 are DFQATT and SNEGSKA (reference sequence). This CDR3 has 14 residues.

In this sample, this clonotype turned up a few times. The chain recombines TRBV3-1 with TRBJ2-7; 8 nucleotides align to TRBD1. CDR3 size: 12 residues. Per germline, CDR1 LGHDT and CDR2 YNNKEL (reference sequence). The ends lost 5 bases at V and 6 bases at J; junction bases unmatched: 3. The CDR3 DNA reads TGTGCCAGCAGCACGACAGGGGTCGAGCAGTACTTC. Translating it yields CASSTTGVEQYF.